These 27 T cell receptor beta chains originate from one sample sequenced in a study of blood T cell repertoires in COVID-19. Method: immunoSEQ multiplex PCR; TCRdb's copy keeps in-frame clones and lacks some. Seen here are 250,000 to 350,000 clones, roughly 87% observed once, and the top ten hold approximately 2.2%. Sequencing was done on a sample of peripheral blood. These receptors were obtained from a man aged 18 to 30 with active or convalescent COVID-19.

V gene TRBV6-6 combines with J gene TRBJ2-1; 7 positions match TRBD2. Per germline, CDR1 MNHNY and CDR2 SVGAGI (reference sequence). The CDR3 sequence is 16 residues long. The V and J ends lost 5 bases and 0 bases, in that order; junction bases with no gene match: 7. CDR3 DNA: TGTGCCAGCAGTCCCAAGGGACTACGCTCCTACAATGAGCAGTTCTTC. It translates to CASSPKGLRSYNEQFF.

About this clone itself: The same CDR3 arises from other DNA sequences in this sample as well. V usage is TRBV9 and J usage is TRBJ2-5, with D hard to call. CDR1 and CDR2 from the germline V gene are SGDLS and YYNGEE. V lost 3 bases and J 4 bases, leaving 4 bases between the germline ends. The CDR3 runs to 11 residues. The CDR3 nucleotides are TGTGCCAGCAGCGCGGGAGAGACCCAGTACTTC. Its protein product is CASSAGETQYF.

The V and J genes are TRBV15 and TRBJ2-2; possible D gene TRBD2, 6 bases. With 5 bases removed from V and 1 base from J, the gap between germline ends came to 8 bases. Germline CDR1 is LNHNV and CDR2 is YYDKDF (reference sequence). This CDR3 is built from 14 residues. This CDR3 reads CATSRRGNTGELFF. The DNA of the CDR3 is TGTGCCACCAGCCGGAGGGGGAACACCGGGGAGCTGTTTTTT.

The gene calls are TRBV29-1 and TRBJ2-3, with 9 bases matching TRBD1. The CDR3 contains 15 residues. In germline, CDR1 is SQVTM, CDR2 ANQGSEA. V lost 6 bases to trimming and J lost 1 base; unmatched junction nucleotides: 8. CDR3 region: CSVPTGGGGTDTQYF. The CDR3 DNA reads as TGCAGCGTACCCACAGGGGGCGGAGGCACAGATACGCAGTATTTT.

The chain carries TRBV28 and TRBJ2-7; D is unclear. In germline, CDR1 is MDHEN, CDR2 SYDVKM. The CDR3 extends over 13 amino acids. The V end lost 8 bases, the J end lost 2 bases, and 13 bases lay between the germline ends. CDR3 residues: CASRLPTTYEQYF. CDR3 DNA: TGTGCCAGCCGTCTACCCACCACCTACGAGCAGTACTTC.

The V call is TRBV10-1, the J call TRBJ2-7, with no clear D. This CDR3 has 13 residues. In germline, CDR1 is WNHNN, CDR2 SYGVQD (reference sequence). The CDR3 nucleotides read TGCTCGAGGCGTAGGTTCCCTAACTACGAGCAGTACTTC. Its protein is CSRRRFPNYEQYF.

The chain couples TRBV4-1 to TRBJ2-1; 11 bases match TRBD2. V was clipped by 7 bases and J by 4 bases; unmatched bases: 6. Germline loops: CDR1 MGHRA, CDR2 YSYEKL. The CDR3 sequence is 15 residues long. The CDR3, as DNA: TGCGCCAGCACCATGACTAGCGGGATGTACAATGAGCAGTTCTTC. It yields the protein CASTMTSGMYNEQFF.

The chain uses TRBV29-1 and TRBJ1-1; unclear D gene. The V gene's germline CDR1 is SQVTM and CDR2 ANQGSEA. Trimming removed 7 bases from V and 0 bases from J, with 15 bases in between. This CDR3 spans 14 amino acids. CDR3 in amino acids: CSGGRVGMNTEAFF. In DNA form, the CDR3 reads TGCAGCGGAGGCCGAGTTGGCATGAACACTGAAGCTTTCTTT.

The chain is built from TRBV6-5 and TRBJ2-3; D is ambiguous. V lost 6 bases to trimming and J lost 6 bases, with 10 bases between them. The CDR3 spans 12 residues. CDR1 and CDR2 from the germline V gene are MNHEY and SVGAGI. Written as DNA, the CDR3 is TGTGCCAGCAGCCCCCGCGTCGATACGCAGTATTTT. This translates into CASSPRVDTQYF.

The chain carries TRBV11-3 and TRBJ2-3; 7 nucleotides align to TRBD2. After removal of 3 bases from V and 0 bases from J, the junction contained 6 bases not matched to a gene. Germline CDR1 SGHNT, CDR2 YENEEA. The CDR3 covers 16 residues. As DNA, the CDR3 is TGTGCCAGCAGCTTGGGCCAGCGGGAAAGCACAGATACGCAGTATTTT. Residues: CASSLGQRESTDTQYF.

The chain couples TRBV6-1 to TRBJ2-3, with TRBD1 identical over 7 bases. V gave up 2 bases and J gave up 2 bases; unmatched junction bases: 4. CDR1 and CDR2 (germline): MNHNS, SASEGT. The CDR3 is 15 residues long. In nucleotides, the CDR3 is TGTGCCAGCAGTGAAACGGGACAGATCACAGATACGCAGTATTTT. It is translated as CASSETGQITDTQYF.

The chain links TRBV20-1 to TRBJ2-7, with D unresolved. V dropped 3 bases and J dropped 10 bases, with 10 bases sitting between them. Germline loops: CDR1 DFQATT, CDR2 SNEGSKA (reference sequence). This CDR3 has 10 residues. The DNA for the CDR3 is TGCAGTGCTAGTTTGGCAGGACAGTACTTC. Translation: CSASLAGQYF.

CDR3 in DNA: TGTGCCAGCAGTCCCGGACTGGGCAATGAGCAGTTCTTC. This translates into CASSPGLGNEQFF. The chain recombines TRBV27 with TRBJ2-1, with TRBD2 as a possible D gene (5 bases). CDR1 is MNHEY, CDR2 SMNVEV, per germline (reference sequence). The length of the CDR3 is 13 residues. V lost 5 bases and J lost 6, with 11 bases in between.

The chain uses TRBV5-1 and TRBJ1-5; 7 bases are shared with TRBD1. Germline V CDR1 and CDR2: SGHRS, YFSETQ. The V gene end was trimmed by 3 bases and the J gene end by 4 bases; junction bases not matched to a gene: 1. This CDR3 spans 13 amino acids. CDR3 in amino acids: CASSSTGNQPQHF. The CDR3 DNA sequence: TGCGCCAGCAGCTCGACAGGGAATCAGCCCCAGCATTTT.

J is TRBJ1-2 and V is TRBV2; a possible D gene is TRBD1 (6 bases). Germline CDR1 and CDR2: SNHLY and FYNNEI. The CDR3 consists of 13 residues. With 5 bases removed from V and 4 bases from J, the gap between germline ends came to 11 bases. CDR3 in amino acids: CASSHRETYGYTF. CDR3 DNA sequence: TGTGCCAGCAGTCACAGGGAAACCTATGGCTACACCTTC. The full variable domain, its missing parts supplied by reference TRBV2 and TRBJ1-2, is EPEVTQTPSHQVTQMGQEVILRCVPISNHLYFYWYRQILGQKVEFLVSFYNNEISEKSEIFDDQFSVERPDGSNFTLKIRSTKLEDSAMYFCASSHRETYGYTFGSGTRLTVV.

The CDR3 DNA reads as TGTGCCAGTAGTATAGAAGGGAGCTCCTACAATGAGCAGTTCTTC. Translated, it gives CASSIEGSSYNEQFF. The rearrangement uses TRBV19 and TRBJ2-1; weak D call: TRBD2 (5 bases). This CDR3 has 15 amino acids. Germline loops: CDR1 LNHDA, CDR2 SQIVND (reference sequence). V was shortened by 0 bases and J by 0 bases, with 6 bases between the two germline ends.

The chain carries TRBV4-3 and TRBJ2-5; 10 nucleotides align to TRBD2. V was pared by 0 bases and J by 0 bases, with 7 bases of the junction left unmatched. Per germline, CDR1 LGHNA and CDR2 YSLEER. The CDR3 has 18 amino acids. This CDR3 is CASSQELVTSGYQETQYF. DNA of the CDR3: TGCGCCAGCAGCCAAGAGCTAGTGACTAGCGGGTACCAAGAGACCCAGTACTTC.

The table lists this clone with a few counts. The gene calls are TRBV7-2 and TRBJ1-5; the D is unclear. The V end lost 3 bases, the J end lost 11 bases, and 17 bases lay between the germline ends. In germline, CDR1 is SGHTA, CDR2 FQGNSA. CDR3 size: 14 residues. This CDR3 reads CASSLGSRIESQHF. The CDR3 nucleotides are TGTGCCAGCAGCTTGGGCAGCAGAATCGAGTCCCAGCATTTT.

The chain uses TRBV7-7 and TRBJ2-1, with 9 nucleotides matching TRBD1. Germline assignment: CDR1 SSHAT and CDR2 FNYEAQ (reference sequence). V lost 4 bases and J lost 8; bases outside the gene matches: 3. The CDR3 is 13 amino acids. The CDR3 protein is CASSSDRGYEQFF. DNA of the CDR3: TGTGCCAGCAGCTCGGACAGGGGATATGAGCAGTTCTTC. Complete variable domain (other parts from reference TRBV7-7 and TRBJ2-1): GAGVSQSPRYKVTKRGQDVTLRCDPISSHATLYWYQQALGQGPEFLTYFNYEAQPDKSGLPSDRFSAERPEGSISTLTIQRTEQRDSAMYRCASSSDRGYEQFFGPGTRLTVL.

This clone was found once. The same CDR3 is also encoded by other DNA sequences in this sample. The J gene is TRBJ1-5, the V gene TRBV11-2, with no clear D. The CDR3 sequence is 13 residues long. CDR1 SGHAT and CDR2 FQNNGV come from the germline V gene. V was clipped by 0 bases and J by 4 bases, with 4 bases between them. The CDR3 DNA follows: TGTGCCAGCAGCTTAGACAGAAATCAGCCCCAGCATTTT. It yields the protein CASSLDRNQPQHF.

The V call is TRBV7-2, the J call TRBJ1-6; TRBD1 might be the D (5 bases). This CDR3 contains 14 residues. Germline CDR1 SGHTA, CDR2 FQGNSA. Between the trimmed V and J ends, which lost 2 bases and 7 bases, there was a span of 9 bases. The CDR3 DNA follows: TGTGCCAGCAGCTTAAGTAGGGGCAATTCACCCCTCCACTTT. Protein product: CASSLSRGNSPLHF.

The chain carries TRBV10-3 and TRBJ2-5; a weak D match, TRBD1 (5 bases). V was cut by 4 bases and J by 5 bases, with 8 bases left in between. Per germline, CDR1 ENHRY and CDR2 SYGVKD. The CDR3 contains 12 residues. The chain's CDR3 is CAISAQGETQYF. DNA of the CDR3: TGTGCCATCAGTGCCCAGGGTGAGACCCAGTACTTC.

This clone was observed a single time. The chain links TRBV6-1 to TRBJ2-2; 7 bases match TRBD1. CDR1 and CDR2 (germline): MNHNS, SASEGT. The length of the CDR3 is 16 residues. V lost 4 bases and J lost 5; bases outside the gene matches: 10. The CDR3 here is CASSGNRGSRTGELFF. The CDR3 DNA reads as TGTGCCAGCAGTGGGAACAGGGGATCAAGAACCGGGGAGCTGTTTTTT.

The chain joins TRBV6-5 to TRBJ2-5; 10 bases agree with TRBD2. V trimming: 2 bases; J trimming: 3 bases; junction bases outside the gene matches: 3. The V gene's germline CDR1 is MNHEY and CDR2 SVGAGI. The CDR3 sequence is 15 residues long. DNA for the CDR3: TGTGCCAGCAGTTACCCCAGCGGGAGGGAAGAGACCCAGTACTTC. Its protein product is CASSYPSGREETQYF.

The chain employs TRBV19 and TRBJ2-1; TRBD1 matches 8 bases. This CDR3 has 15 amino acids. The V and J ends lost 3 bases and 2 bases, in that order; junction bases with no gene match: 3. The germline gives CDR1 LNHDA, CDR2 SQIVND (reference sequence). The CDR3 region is CASSIRQGPYNEQFF. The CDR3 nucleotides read TGTGCCAGTAGTATTCGACAGGGGCCCTACAATGAGCAGTTCTTC.

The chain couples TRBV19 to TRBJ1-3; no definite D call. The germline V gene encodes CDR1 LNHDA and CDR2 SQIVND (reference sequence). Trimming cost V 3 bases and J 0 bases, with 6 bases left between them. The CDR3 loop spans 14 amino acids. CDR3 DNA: TGTGCCAGTAGTATCGGGTCCTCTGGAAACACCATATATTTT. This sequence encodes CASSIGSSGNTIYF. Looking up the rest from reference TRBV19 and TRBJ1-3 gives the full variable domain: DGGITQSPKYLFRKEGQNVTLSCEQNLNHDAMYWYRQDPGQGLRLIYYSQIVNDFQKGDIAEGYSVSREKKESFPLTVTSAQKNPTAFYLCASSIGSSGNTIYFGEGSWLTVV.

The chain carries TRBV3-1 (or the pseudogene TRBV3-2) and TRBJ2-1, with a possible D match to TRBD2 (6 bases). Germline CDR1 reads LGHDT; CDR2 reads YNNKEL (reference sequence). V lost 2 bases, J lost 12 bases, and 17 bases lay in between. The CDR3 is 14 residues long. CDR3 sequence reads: CASSQRAGRIGQFF. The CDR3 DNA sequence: TGTGCCAGCAGCCAAAGGGCCGGGAGAATCGGGCAGTTCTTC.